Each of the 20 T cell receptor beta chains below was sequenced from the same sample in a study of T cell responses to AZD1222 COVID-19 vaccine. Method: immunoSEQ multiplex PCR; TCRdb's copy keeps in-frame clones and lacks some. The sample consists of tens of thousands of clones, 90% of them appearing once. The sample consisted of peripheral blood, taken 28 days after the second AZD1222 dose. The receptors derive from an adult who received the AZD1222 COVID-19 vaccine.

The chain uses TRBV3-1 (or the pseudogene TRBV3-2) and TRBJ1-3; unclear D gene. The germline V and J ends were trimmed by 0 bases and 1 base, with 1 base remaining between them. The germline V gene has CDR1 LGHDT and CDR2 YNNKEL (reference sequence). CDR3 length equals 13 residues. The CDR3 nucleotides read TGTGCCAGCAGCCAAGAATCTGGAAACACCATATATTTT. The encoded protein is CASSQESGNTIYF.

The genes are TRBV4-2 and TRBJ2-7, with D maybe TRBD2 (5 bases). The CDR3 is 13 residues long. The V end was cut by 2 bases, the J end by 4 bases, with 9 bases between. Germline V gives CDR1 LGHNA, CDR2 YNFKEQ. This CDR3 reads CASSQSTRYEQYF. CDR3 nucleotides: TGTGCCAGCAGCCAATCTACTAGATACGAGCAGTACTTC.

In its sample, this clone was seen once. The V gene is TRBV6-1, the J gene TRBJ2-5, with a weak D call TRBD2 (6 bases). The germline gives CDR1 MNHNS, CDR2 SASEGT. Trimming cost V 2 bases and J 4 bases, with 17 bases left between them. The CDR3 has 16 amino acids. CDR3 protein: CASSEWGGVTPETQYF. The CDR3 nucleotides are TGTGCCAGCAGTGAATGGGGCGGGGTCACCCCAGAGACCCAGTACTTC.

The chain combines TRBV30 with TRBJ2-6; TRBD1 might be the D (6 bases). Trimming cost V 2 bases and J 1 base, with 6 bases left between them. The CDR3 extends over 14 amino acids. CDR1 GTSNPN and CDR2 SVGIG come from the germline V gene (reference sequence). The CDR3 DNA reads as TGTGCCTGGAGTACAGGGTCTGGGGCCAACGTCCTGACTTTC. Residues: CAWSTGSGANVLTF.

The V gene is TRBV7-2, the J gene TRBJ1-1; possibly TRBD1 for D (6 bases). This CDR3 has 15 amino acids. CDR1 SGHTA and CDR2 FQGNSA come from the germline V gene. V was shortened by 1 base and J by 6 bases, with 15 bases between the two germline ends. The CDR3 sequence is CASSLDPGVGPEAFF. DNA of the CDR3: TGTGCCAGCAGCTTAGATCCAGGGGTCGGACCTGAAGCTTTCTTT.

CDR3 sequence: CASRADRTGKLFF. The CDR3, as DNA: TGTGCCAGCAGGGCGGACCGTACGGGAAAACTGTTTTTT. The rearrangement uses TRBV6-5 and TRBJ1-4; D remains unclear. V was shortened by 6 bases and J by 10 bases, with 15 bases between the two germline ends. The CDR3 is made up of 13 amino acids. Germline V gene lookup returns CDR1 MNHEY and CDR2 SVGAGI.

The J gene is TRBJ2-1, the V gene TRBV10-3; 11 bases match TRBD2. Germline-derived CDR1 and CDR2 are ENHRY and SYGVKD. CDR3 length: 13 amino acids. The junction had 10 bases not matched to a gene; V was cut back by 11 bases and J by 10 bases. The CDR3 protein is CAPGTSGHEEQFF. CDR3 DNA: TGTGCCCCTGGGACTAGCGGTCATGAGGAGCAGTTCTTC.

The DNA of the CDR3 is TGTGCCAGCAGTTCACTAGCGGGGGGGGGCACAGATACGCAGTATTTT. It translates to CASSSLAGGGTDTQYF. The genes are TRBV27 and TRBJ2-3; TRBD2 matches 13 bases. V dropped 4 bases and J dropped 1; count of bases not matched to a gene: 2. CDR1 and CDR2 from the germline V gene are MNHEY and SMNVEV (reference sequence). CDR3 length: 16 amino acids.

The rearrangement links TRBV2 to TRBJ1-4; the D is unclear. Trimming removed 6 bases from V and 5 bases from J, with 7 bases in between. The CDR3 loop spans 12 amino acids. The germline CDR1 and CDR2 sequences are SNHLY and FYNNEI. This CDR3 reads CASRLGNEKLFF. The CDR3 DNA follows: TGTGCCAGCAGACTTGGGAATGAAAAACTGTTTTTT.

This chain joins TRBV29-1 and TRBJ1-1; D gene ambiguous. The V and J ends lost 4 bases and 3 bases respectively, with 12 bases between them. Germline V gene sequence: CDR1 SQVTM, CDR2 ANQGSEA. This CDR3 comprises 13 residues. The CDR3 coding sequence is TGCAGCGTTGGTTGGGGTCCGGACACTGAAGCTTTCTTT. Translated: CSVGWGPDTEAFF.

The chain uses TRBV13 and TRBJ1-4; perhaps TRBD1 as D (6 bases). CDR1 and CDR2 from the germline V gene are PRHDT and FYEKMQ (reference sequence). The V end lost 3 bases, the J end lost 0 bases, and 14 bases lay between the germline ends. The CDR3 sequence is 17 residues long. CDR3 region: CASSLESEGATNEKLFF. DNA for the CDR3: TGTGCCAGCAGCTTGGAATCCGAGGGGGCAACTAATGAAAAACTGTTTTTT. Using reference TRBV13 and TRBJ1-4 for the parts outside the CDR3, the full variable domain is AAGVIQSPRHLIKEKRETATLKCYPIPRHDTVYWYQQGPGQDPQFLISFYEKMQSDKGSIPDRFSAQQFSDYHSELNMSSLELGDSALYFCASSLESEGATNEKLFFGSGTQLSVL.

The chain has TRBV29-1 and TRBJ1-2; 7 nucleotides align to TRBD1. Per the germline V gene, CDR1 is SQVTM and CDR2 is ANQGSEA. V was clipped by 0 bases and J by 3 bases; unmatched bases: 7. The CDR3 consists of 15 residues. In DNA, the CDR3 is TGCAGCGTTGAAGATCTACAGGGGCAATACTATGGCTACACCTTC. Its translation is CSVEDLQGQYYGYTF. The full variable domain, completed using reference TRBV29-1 and TRBJ1-2, is SAVISQKPSRDICQRGTSLTIQCQVDSQVTMMFWYRQQPGQSLTLIATANQGSEATYESGFVIDKFPISRPNLTFSTLTVSNMSPEDSSIYLCSVEDLQGQYYGYTFGSGTRLTVV.

The sample holds a few counts of this clone. This chain uses TRBV10-3 with TRBJ1-2; maybe TRBD1 (6 bases). This CDR3 has 16 amino acids. The V end lost 0 bases, the J end lost 2 bases, and 13 bases lay between the germline ends. Germline CDR1 reads ENHRY; CDR2 reads SYGVKD. In DNA, the CDR3 is TGTGCCATCAGTGAGTCGTCCAGGGGCGACAACTATGGCTACACCTTC. Translation: CAISESSRGDNYGYTF.

The chain combines TRBV13 with TRBJ2-2, with a weak D call TRBD2 (5 bases). The CDR3 runs to 14 residues. CDR1 PRHDT and CDR2 FYEKMQ come from the germline V gene (reference sequence). Trimming removed 5 bases from V and 5 bases from J, with 12 bases in between. CDR3 DNA: TGTGCCAGCAGCCCCCCCCCGGGAACCGGGGAGCTGTTTTTT. As protein: CASSPPPGTGELFF.

This clone has more than one count but fewer than ten. This chain joins TRBV6-1 and TRBJ2-7; no definite D call. Per germline, CDR1 MNHNS and CDR2 SASEGT. Trimming shortened V by 2 bases and J by 0 bases, and 2 bases separated the two germline ends. This CDR3 region has 12 residues. This chain's CDR3 is CASSESSYEQYF. The CDR3 DNA is TGTGCCAGCAGTGAAAGCTCCTACGAGCAGTACTTC.

The chain has TRBV5-6 and TRBJ1-3, with a tentative D call TRBD1 (5 bases). Trimming left V 1 base short and J 2 bases short, with 10 bases between. The germline V gene has CDR1 SGHDT and CDR2 YYEEEE. The CDR3 consists of 15 residues. CDR3 loop: CASSLRGTAGNTIYF. CDR3 nucleotide sequence: TGTGCCAGCAGCTTGAGAGGGACGGCTGGAAACACCATATATTTT.

This sequence joins TRBV4-1 and TRBJ1-5, with TRBD1 identical over 7 bases. The J segment lost 9 bases and the V segment lost 1 base, leaving 6 bases of the junction unmatched. Germline-derived CDR1 and CDR2 are MGHRA and YSYEKL. The CDR3 has 14 residues. This CDR3 is CASSQVDREAPQHF. CDR3 coding DNA: TGCGCCAGCAGCCAAGTCGACAGGGAAGCGCCCCAGCATTTT.

V is TRBV6-5 and J is TRBJ1-2; 12 nucleotides agree with TRBD1. V lost 6 bases to trimming and J lost 4 bases; unmatched junction nucleotides: 3. The CDR3 spans 14 residues. CDR1 and CDR2 from the germline V gene are MNHEY and SVGAGI. The CDR3 DNA is TGTGCCAGCAGGGGGACAGGGGGCCTCTATGGCTACACCTTC. Translating gives CASRGTGGLYGYTF.

The J gene is TRBJ1-6, the V gene TRBV30; D possibly corresponds to TRBD1 (6 bases). Germline lookup yields CDR1 GTSNPN and CDR2 SVGIG (reference sequence). CDR3 length equals 15 residues. Between the trimmed V and J ends, which lost 1 base and 6 bases, there was a span of 13 bases. CDR3 sequence reads: CAWSGGGPINSPLHF. The CDR3 DNA follows: TGTGCCTGGAGTGGGGGGGGGCCGATTAATTCACCCCTCCACTTT.

V usage is TRBV12-3 or TRBV12-4 and J usage is TRBJ2-1; TRBD1 agrees at 9 bases. The CDR3 extends over 13 amino acids. With 5 bases clipped from V and 8 bases from J, the junction kept 4 bases outside the gene matches. The CDR3: CASSLGQGYEQFF. The CDR3 coding sequence is TGTGCCAGCAGTCTGGGACAGGGCTATGAGCAGTTCTTC.